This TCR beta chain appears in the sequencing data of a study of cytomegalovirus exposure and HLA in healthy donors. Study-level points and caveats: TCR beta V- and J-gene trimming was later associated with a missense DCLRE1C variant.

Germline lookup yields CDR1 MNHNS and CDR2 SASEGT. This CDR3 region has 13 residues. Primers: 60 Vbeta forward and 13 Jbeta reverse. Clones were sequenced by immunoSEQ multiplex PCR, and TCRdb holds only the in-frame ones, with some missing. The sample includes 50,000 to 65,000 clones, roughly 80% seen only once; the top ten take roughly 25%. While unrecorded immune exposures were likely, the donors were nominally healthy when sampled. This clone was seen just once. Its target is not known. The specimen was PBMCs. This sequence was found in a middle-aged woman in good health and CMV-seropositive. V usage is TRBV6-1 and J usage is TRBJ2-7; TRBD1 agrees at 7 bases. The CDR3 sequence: CAGGGTANYEQYF. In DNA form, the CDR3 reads TGTGCAGGTGGTGGGACAGCAAACTACGAGCAGTACTTC.